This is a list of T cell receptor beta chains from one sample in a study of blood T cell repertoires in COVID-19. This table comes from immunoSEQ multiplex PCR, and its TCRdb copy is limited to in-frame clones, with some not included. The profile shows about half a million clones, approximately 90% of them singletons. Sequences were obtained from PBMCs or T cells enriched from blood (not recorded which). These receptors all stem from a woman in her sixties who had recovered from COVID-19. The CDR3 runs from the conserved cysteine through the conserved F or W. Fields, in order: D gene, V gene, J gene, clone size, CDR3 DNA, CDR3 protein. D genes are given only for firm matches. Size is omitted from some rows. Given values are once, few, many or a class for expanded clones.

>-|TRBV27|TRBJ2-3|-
TGTGCCAGCAGTCTGAGCGGGTACTTCACAGATACGCAGTATTTT
CASSLSGYFTDTQYF
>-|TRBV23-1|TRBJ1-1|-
TGCGCCAGCAGTCTTGGGGTGGCCGGGGGGCTGAACACTGAAGCTTTCTTT
CASSLGVAGGLNTEAFF
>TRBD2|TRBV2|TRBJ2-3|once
TGTGCCAGTAGACTAGCGGGGGGCGGAGATACGCAGTATTTT
CASRLAGGGDTQYF
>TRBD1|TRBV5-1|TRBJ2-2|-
TGCGCCAGCAGTACCGGGACAGGGGTGACCGGGGAGCTGTTTTTT
CASSTGTGVTGELFF
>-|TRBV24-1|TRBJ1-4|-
TGTGCCACCAGTGATTCTGGCCTGACTAATGAAAAACTGTTTTTT
CATSDSGLTNEKLFF
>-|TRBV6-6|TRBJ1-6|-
TGTGCCAGCAGTTACGGAGGGGTTTATAATTCACCCCTCCACTTT
CASSYGGVYNSPLHF
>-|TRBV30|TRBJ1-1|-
TGTGCCTGGAGTGTACTCCGGAACACTGAAGCTTTCTTT
CAWSVLRNTEAFF
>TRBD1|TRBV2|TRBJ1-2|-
TGTGCCAGCACTACAGGGGGCGTTGGCTATGGCTACACCTTC
CASTTGGVGYGYTF
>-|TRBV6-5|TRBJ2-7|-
TGTGCCACCCGGCAGGGGGGCGAGCAGTACTTC
CATRQGGEQYF
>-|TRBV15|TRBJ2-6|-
TGTGCCACCAGCAGAGATATAGAATCTGGGGCCAACGTCCTGACTTTC
CATSRDIESGANVLTF
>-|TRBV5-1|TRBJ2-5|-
TGCGCCAGCAGCAGGACAAGTAAAGAGACCCAGTACTTC
CASSRTSKETQYF
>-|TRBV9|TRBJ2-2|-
TGTGCCAGCAGCGTTCGCCCAGACAAAACCGGGGAGCTGTTTTTT
CASSVRPDKTGELFF
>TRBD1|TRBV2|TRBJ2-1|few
TGTGCCAGCGGGAAGACAGGGGCTTTGGGCTATGAGCAGTTCTTC
CASGKTGALGYEQFF
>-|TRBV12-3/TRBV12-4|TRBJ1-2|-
TGTGCCAGCAATGAAGGAGGGAACTATGGCTACACCTTC
CASNEGGNYGYTF
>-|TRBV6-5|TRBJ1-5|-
TGTGCCAGCAGTTACGGAGGGAATAGCAATCAGCCCCAGCATTTT
CASSYGGNSNQPQHF
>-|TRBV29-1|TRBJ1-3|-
TGCAGCGTTGAACGGGGGGTTGGTGGAAACACCATATATTTT
CSVERGVGGNTIYF
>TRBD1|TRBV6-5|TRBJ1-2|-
TGTGCCAGCAGAAGACAGGGAGTAGACTATGGCTACACCTTC
CASRRQGVDYGYTF
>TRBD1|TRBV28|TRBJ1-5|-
TGTGCCAGCAGTTTCCGGGACAGGGGGCATCAGCCCCAGCATTTT
CASSFRDRGHQPQHF
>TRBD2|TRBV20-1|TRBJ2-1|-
TGCAGTGCTAGTCACTGGACTAGCGGGGGGGGTAGCTCCTACAATGAGCAGTTCTTC
CSASHWTSGGGSSYNEQFF
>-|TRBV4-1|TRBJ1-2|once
TGCGCCAGCAGCCAAGATAGAGTCTATGGCTACACCTTC
CASSQDRVYGYTF
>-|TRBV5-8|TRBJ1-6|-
TGTGCCAGCAGCTTAGGGGGGGCCAGTAATTCACCCCTCCACTTT
CASSLGGASNSPLHF
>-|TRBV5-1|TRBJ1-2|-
TGCGCCAGCGGCTCCTCAGAGGTCAACTATGGCTACACCTTC
CASGSSEVNYGYTF
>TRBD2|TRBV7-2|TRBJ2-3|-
TGTGCCAGCAGCCCGGGACTAGCGACAGATACGCAGTATTTT
CASSPGLATDTQYF
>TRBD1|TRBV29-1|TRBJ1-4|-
TGCAGCGTTCGAGGGGGCCGGAATGAAAAACTGTTTTTT
CSVRGGRNEKLFF
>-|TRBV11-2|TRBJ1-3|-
TGTGCCAGCAGCTTGTCCCGGGGAGCTGGAAACACCATATATTTT
CASSLSRGAGNTIYF
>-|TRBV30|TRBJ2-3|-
TGTGCCGGCCTACAGGGAGGGGGAGATACGCAGTATTTT
CAGLQGGGDTQYF
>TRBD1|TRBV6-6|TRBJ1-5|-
TGTGCCAGCAGTTACCTGACAGGGAGTAGCAATCAGCCCCAGCATTTT
CASSYLTGSSNQPQHF
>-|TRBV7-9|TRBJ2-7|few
TGTGCCAGCAGCTTATGGGGCCCTACGACCTACGAGCAGTACTTC
CASSLWGPTTYEQYF
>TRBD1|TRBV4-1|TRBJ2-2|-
TGCGCCAGCAGCCAAAGACAGGGGACCGGGGAGCTGTTTTTT
CASSQRQGTGELFF
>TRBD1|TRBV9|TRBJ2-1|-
TGTGCCAGCAGCGTAGCAGGGGGCGGCCACAATGAGCAGTTCTTC
CASSVAGGGHNEQFF
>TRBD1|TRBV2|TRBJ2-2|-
TGTGCCAGCAGTCCAACAGGGGACGGGGAGCTGTTTTTT
CASSPTGDGELFF
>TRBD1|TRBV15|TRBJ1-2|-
TGTGCCACCAGCAGAGGCGGGACAGGGTGGGACTATGGCTACACCTTC
CATSRGGTGWDYGYTF
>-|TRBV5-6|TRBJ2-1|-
TGTGCCAGCAGCTTGACAGGGATTCGGGCCTACAATGAGCAGTTCTTC
CASSLTGIRAYNEQFF
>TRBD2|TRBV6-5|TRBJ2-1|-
TGTGCCAGCAGGACCCTAGCGGGGGGGCCGAGTGAGCAGTTCTTC
CASRTLAGGPSEQFF
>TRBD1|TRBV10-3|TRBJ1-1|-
TGTGCCTCTTACAGGGGGGAAAACACTGAAGCTTTCTTT
CASYRGENTEAFF
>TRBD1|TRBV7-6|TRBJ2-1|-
TGTGCCAGCAGCTCTCCTGGGACAGGTATTGATGAGCAGTTCTTC
CASSSPGTGIDEQFF
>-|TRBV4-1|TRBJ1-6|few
TGCGCCAGCAGCCAAGAGTACAGAGAAAGCTATAATTCACCCCTCCACTTT
CASSQEYRESYNSPLHF
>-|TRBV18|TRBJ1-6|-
TGTGCCAGCTCACCCACGGAGACTTATAATTCACCCCTCCACTTT
CASSPTETYNSPLHF
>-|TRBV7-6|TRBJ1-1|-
TGTGCCAGCAGCTTAGAAGTGGCCAGGGCAAACACTGAAGCTTTCTTT
CASSLEVARANTEAFF
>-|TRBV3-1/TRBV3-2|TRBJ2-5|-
TGTGCCAGCAGCCAAAGACAGGACAAGGAGACCCAGTACTTC
CASSQRQDKETQYF
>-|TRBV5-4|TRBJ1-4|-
TGTGCCAGCAGCCCGGGGGGGGGCGTTGATGAAAAACTGTTTTTT
CASSPGGGVDEKLFF